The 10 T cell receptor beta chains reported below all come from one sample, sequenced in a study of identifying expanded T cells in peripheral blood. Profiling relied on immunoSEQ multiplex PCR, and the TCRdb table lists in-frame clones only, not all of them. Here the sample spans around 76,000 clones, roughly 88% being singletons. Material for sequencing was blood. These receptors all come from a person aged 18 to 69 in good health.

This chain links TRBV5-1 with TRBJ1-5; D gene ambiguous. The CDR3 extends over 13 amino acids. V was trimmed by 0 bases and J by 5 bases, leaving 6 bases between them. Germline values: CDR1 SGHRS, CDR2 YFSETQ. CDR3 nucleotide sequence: TGCGCCAGCAGCTTGGGCGCGGATCAGCCCCAGCATTTT. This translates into CASSLGADQPQHF.

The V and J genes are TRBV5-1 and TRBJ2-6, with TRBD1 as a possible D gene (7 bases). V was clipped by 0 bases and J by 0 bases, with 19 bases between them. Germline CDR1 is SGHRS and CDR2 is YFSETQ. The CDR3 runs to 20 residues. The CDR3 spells CASSLDRGGFENSGANVLTF. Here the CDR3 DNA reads TGCGCCAGCAGCTTGGACAGGGGAGGTTTTGAGAACTCTGGGGCCAACGTCCTGACTTTC.

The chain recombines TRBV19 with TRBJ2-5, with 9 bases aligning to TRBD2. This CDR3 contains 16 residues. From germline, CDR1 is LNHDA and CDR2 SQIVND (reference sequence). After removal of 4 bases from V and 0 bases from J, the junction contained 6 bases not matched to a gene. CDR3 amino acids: CASSTGTSRDQETQYF. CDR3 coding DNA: TGTGCCAGTAGTACCGGGACTAGCAGAGACCAAGAGACCCAGTACTTC.

The CDR3, as DNA: TGTGCCAGCTCTTCGTTTTGGGGCGCCGGGACAAGTACTAGCGGGACCTACGAGCAGTACTTC. Translation: CASSSFWGAGTSTSGTYEQYF. V and J are TRBV28 and TRBJ2-7; 10 nucleotides line up with TRBD2. Trimming removed 8 bases from V and 2 bases from J; junction bases left unmatched: 27. The CDR3 length is 21 residues. Germline V gene sequence: CDR1 MDHEN, CDR2 SYDVKM.

The CDR3 DNA follows: TGTGCCTATCGGGACAGCTCCTACGAGCAGTACTTC. Encoded protein: CAYRDSSYEQYF. The V call is TRBV30, the J call TRBJ2-7; 7 nucleotides agree with TRBD1. CDR1 is GTSNPN, CDR2 SVGIG, per germline (reference sequence). The CDR3 loop spans 12 amino acids. V was clipped by 7 bases and J by 0 bases; unmatched bases: 3.

CDR3 amino acids: CASSPGRDLNQPQHF. CDR3 bases: TGTGCCAGCTCACCGGGCAGGGATCTAAATCAGCCCCAGCATTTT. J is TRBJ1-5 and V is TRBV18; a weak D match, TRBD1 (5 bases). The CDR3 spans 15 residues. The V gene's germline CDR1 is KGHSH and CDR2 LQKENI. Trimming cost V 3 bases and J 4 bases, with 13 bases left between them.

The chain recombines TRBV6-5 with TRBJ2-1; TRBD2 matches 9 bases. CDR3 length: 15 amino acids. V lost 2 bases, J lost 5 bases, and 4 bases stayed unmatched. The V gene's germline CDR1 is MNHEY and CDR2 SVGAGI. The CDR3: CASSYEGLADNEQFF. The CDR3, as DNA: TGTGCCAGCAGTTACGAGGGACTAGCAGACAATGAGCAGTTCTTC.

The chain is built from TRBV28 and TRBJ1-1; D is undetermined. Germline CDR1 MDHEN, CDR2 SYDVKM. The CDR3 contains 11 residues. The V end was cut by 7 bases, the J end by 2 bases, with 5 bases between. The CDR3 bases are TGTGCCAGCAAGGGAAACACTGAAGCTTTCTTT. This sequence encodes CASKGNTEAFF.

CDR3 in amino acids: CASSLLGYGEAFF. The CDR3 coding sequence is TGTGCCAGCAGCTTGTTGGGGTACGGTGAAGCTTTCTTT. The genes are TRBV5-4 and TRBJ1-1; no firm D call. CDR1 is SGHNT and CDR2 is YYREEE in the germline V gene (reference sequence). This CDR3 is built from 13 residues. V dropped 1 base and J dropped 7 bases, with 11 bases sitting between them.

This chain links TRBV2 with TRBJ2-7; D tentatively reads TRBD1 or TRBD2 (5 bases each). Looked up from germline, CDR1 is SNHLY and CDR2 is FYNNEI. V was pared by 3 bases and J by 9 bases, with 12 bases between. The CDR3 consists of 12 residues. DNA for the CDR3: TGTGCCAGCAGTGACCGGGGCCCCTGGCAGTACTTC. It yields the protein CASSDRGPWQYF.